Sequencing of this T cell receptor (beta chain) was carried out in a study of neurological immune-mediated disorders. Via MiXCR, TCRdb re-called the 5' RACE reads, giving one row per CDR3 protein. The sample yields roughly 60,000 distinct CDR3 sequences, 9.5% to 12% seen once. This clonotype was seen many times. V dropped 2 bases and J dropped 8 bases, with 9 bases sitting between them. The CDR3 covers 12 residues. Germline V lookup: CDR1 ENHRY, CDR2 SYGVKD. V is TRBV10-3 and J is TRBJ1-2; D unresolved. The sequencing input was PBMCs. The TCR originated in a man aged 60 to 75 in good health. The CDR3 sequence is CAISEPGNGYTF. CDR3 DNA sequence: TGTGCCATCAGTGAGCCGGGTAACGGCTACACCTTC.